This TCR beta chain was documented in a study of cytomegalovirus exposure and HLA in healthy donors. Study information: Caucasian-associated ancestry cluster membership applied to less than 85% of some 400 genotyped donors.

The CDR3 totals 18 residues. This clone was recorded only once. Its target is unknown. Study conclusions and caveats: A missense DCLRE1C variant was associated with V- and J-gene trimming of TCR beta chains in a later analysis, and an independent cohort replicated the association. When presence/absence was analysed, sequencing depth was taken to be roughly uniform across donors. Later, an analysis found that common viral pathogens appeared to be linked with several of the most significant clusters.

PCR amplification relied on 60 Vbeta primers (plus 13 Jbeta primers). Some clones are missing from TCRdb's copy, which holds only in-frame ones; the method was immunoSEQ multiplex PCR. Seen here are roughly 160,000 clones, over 75% observed once, and the top ten hold around 15%. The chain employs TRBV12-1 and TRBJ1-5; the D call TRBD1 from the table was never checked on the DNA. TRBV12-1 is listed as a pseudogene. Sequenced: PBMCs. The source of this sequence is a man aged 50 or older in good health and CMV-seropositive. The chain's CDR3 is CASSFAPRQGDSNQPQHF. DNA for the CDR3: TGTGCCAGCAGCTTTGCGCCGAGACAGGGTGATAGCAATCAGCCCCAGCATTTT.